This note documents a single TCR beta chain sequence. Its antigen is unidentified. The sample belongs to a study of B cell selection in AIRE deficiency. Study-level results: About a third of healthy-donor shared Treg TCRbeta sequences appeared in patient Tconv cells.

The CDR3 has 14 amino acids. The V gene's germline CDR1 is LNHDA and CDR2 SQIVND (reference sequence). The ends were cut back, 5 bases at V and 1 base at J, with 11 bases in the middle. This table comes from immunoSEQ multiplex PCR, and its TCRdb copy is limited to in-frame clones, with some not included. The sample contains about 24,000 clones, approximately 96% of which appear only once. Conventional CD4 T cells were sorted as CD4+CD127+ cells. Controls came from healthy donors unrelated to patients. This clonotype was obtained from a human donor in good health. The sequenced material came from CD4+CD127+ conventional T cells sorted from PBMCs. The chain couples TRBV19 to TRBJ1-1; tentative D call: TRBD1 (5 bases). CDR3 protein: CASSPRDWNTEAFF. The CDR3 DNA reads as TGTGCCAGTAGTCCCAGGGATTGGAACACTGAAGCTTTCTTT.